This TCR beta chain derives from a study of human T cells and chemical hapten exposure. Study as a whole: Sensitization employed 2% DPC on about 2 cm by about 2 cm of upper inner arm skin. Each patient's scalp received weekly diphenylcyclopropenone throughout the approximately 25-week study. Whole-study findings and limits: With regard to DPC sensitization, TCRs above 1 in 1000 frequency did not change.

Time point of the sample: patch test 1, 2 weeks after DPC sensitization. Treatment given: therapeutic diphenylcyclopropenone sensitization with weekly scalp DPC. The study drew its donors from alopecia patients who were 18 to 70 years old and suitable for DPC. About this clonotype: Its antigen is unknown.

The CDR3 length is 13 residues. The V end was cut by 5 bases, the J end by 6 bases, with 14 bases between. MiXCR was run by TCRdb on the RACE reads, yielding one entry per CDR3 protein. The sample carries 180,000 or so distinct CDR3 sequences, approximately 20% recorded once. The source was whole blood, collected in connection with sensitization to the hapten diphenylcyclopropenone (DPC). The source is a woman aged 45-59 years with alopecia areata. Some clones in this sample may be carry-over from other donors' samples. The rearrangement links TRBV12-3 or TRBV12-4 to TRBJ2-7; tentative D call: TRBD1 (6 bases). The chain's CDR3 is CASSTRQVSEQYF. In DNA, the CDR3 is TGTGCCAGCAGTACCCGACAGGTTTCCGAGCAGTACTTC.